Shown below are 11 T cell receptor beta chains from a single sample sequenced in a study of identical twins. TCRdb reanalysed the 5' RACE reads using MiXCR and keeps one entry per CDR3 protein. The profile shows 690,000 or so distinct CDR3 sequences, approximately 9% of them singletons. These data were also reused for a study on yellow fever vaccine responses in identical twins.

The sequencing sample was made of PBMCs. These receptor sequences come from a woman aged 18-29 years in good health.

The V and J genes are TRBV19 and TRBJ2-1; D is perhaps TRBD1 (6 bases). Trimming took off 2 bases at V and 0 bases at J, with 8 bases between the two ends. CDR3 size: 15 residues. Germline loops: CDR1 LNHDA, CDR2 SQIVND (reference sequence). The CDR3 DNA follows: TGTGCCAGTAGTATACGACAGGACTCCTACAATGAGCAGTTCTTC. Its protein is CASSIRQDSYNEQFF.

This clonotype was detected only a few times. This rearrangement joins TRBV6-2 or TRBV6-3 to TRBJ1-1, with D possibly TRBD1 on 5 matching bases. Germline values: CDR1 MNHEY, CDR2 SVGEGT. The CDR3 runs to 14 residues. V was clipped by 6 bases and J by 8 bases, with 19 bases between them. The CDR3 bases are TGTGCCAGCAGAGCGGGACGGGCAGAGGAGGAAGCTTTCTTT. Protein sequence: CASRAGRAEEEAFF.

In this sample, this clonotype turned up many times. V is TRBV24-1 and J is TRBJ2-2; 8 bases are shared with TRBD1. The CDR3 totals 19 residues. CDR1 and CDR2 from the germline V gene are KGHDR and SFDVKD. Trimming at V came to 0 bases and at J to 3 bases, leaving 11 bases not matched to a gene. The CDR3 region has the DNA TGTGCCACCAGTGATTTGCTACCGGACAGGGAAGGAGACACCGGGGAGCTGTTTTTT. It specifies CATSDLLPDREGDTGELFF.

This sequence joins TRBV7-9 and TRBJ2-2; the D is unclear. CDR3 length: 15 residues. CDR1 SEHNR and CDR2 FQNEAQ come from the germline V gene (reference sequence). V lost 1 base to trimming and J lost 2 bases, with 8 bases between them. The CDR3 DNA follows: TGTGCCAGCAGCTTAGTTTCTAGAAACACCGGGGAGCTGTTTTTT. Translation gives CASSLVSRNTGELFF.

This clonotype was observed at least ten times. This sequence joins TRBV20-1 and TRBJ1-1; perhaps TRBD1 as D (5 bases). V lost 6 bases and J lost 3, with 17 bases in between. This CDR3 contains 14 residues. Per the germline V gene, CDR1 is DFQATT and CDR2 is SNEGSKA (reference sequence). CDR3 residues: CSASRGFRDTEAFF. The CDR3 bases are TGCAGTGCCTCGAGGGGCTTCCGAGACACTGAAGCTTTCTTT.

This clonotype was seen at least ten times. The chain employs TRBV29-1 and TRBJ2-6; maybe TRBD2 (6 bases). The V gene's germline CDR1 is SQVTM and CDR2 ANQGSEA. This CDR3 is built from 17 residues. The V and J ends lost 6 bases and 2 bases respectively, with 20 bases between them. The CDR3 region has the DNA TGCAGCGTGGAGACGGGACTTTTCAAAGCTGGGGCCAACGTCCTGACTTTC. Translated: CSVETGLFKAGANVLTF.

CDR3 coding DNA: TGTGCCAGCAGCCAAGAGCCCGGACAAGCCGGGGAGCTGTTTTTT. Protein: CASSQEPGQAGELFF. The chain links TRBV4-2 to TRBJ2-2, with D perhaps TRBD1 (5 bases). This CDR3 region has 15 residues. In germline, CDR1 is LGHNA, CDR2 YNFKEQ. The V gene lost 0 bases and the J gene lost 6 bases, with 11 bases spanning the gap.

V is TRBV18 and J is TRBJ2-1, with TRBD2 matching over 9 bases. This CDR3 comprises 14 residues. Germline CDR1 and CDR2: KGHSH and LQKENI. V was pared by 10 bases and J by 1 base, with 5 bases of the junction left unmatched. CDR3 nucleotide sequence: TGTGCCACCGAAGCGGGAGGTTCCTACAATGAGCAGTTCTTC. It yields the protein CATEAGGSYNEQFF.

This clonotype was found a few times. V usage is TRBV28 and J usage is TRBJ2-7, with TRBD1 as a possible D gene (5 bases). CDR1 and CDR2 (germline): MDHEN, SYDVKM. This CDR3 comprises 16 residues. V lost 1 base to trimming and J lost 0 bases, with 13 bases between them. CDR3 sequence (DNA): TGTGCCAGCAGTTTATCTAGTAACAGGAACTCCTACGAGCAGTACTTC. Its translation: CASSLSSNRNSYEQYF.

This clonotype was counted between two and nine times. The chain has TRBV7-6 and TRBJ2-5, with D unresolved. The CDR3 contains 12 residues. Looked up from germline, CDR1 is SGHVS and CDR2 is FNYEAQ. Trimming took 5 bases from V and 7 from J, leaving 11 bases between them. The DNA of the CDR3 is TGTGCCAGCAGCGGTGTGCTCGGGACCCAGTACTTC. It translates to CASSGVLGTQYF.

This clonotype was recorded many times. This rearrangement joins TRBV12-3 or TRBV12-4 to TRBJ2-2, with TRBD1 as a possible D gene (5 bases). The CDR3 consists of 16 residues. The ends were cut back, 7 bases at V and 5 bases at J, with 20 bases in the middle. The CDR3 loop is CASTQATGAGTGELFF. CDR3 bases: TGTGCCAGCACTCAGGCGACTGGGGCCGGAACCGGGGAGCTGTTTTTT.